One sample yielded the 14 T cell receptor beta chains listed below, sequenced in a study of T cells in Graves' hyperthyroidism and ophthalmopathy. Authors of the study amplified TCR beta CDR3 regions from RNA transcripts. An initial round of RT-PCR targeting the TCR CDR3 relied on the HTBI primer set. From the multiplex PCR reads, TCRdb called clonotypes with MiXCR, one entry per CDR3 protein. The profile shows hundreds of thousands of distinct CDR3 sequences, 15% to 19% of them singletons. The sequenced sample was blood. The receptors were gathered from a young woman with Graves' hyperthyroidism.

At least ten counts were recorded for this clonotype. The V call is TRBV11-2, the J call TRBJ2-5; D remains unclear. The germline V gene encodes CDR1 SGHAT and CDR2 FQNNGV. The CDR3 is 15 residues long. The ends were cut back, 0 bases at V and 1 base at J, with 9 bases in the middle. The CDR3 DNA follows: TGTGCCAGCAGCTTAGATCCCCAAGCCCAAGAGACCCAGTACTTC. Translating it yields CASSLDPQAQETQYF.

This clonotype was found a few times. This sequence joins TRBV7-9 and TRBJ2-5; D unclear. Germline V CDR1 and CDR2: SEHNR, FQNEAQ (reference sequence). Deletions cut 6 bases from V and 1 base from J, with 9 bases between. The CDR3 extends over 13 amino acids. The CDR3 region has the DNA TGTGCCAGCAGGCCCCCCCTCCAAGAGACCCAGTACTTC. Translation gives CASRPPLQETQYF. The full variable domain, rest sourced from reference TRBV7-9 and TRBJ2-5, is DTGVSQNPRHKITKRGQNVTFRCDPISEHNRLYWYRQTLGQGPEFLTYFQNEAQLEKSRLLSDRFSAERPKGSFSTLEIQRTEQGDSAMYLCASRPPLQETQYFGPGTRLLVL.

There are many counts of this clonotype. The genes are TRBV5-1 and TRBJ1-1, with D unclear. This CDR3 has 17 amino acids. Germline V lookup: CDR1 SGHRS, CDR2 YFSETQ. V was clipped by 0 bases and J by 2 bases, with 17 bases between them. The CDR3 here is CASSLVMADEGNTEAFF. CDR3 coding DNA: TGCGCCAGCAGCTTGGTGATGGCAGACGAAGGAAACACTGAAGCTTTCTTT.

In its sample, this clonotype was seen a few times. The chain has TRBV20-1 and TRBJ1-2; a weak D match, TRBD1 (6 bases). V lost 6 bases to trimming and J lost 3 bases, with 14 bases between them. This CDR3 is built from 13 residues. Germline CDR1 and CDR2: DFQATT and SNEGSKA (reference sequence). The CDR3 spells CSAYGQLHYGYTF. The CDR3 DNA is TGCAGTGCCTACGGACAGCTTCACTATGGCTACACCTTC.

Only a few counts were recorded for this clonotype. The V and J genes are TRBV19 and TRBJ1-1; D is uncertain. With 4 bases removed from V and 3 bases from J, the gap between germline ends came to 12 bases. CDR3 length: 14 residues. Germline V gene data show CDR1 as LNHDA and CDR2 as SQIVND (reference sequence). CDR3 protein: CASSTAWPDTEAFF. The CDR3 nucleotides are TGTGCCAGTAGTACAGCGTGGCCGGACACTGAAGCTTTCTTT. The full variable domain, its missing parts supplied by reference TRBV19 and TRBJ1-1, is DGGITQSPKYLFRKEGQNVTLSCEQNLNHDAMYWYRQDPGQGLRLIYYSQIVNDFQKGDIAEGYSVSREKKESFPLTVTSAQKNPTAFYLCASSTAWPDTEAFFGQGTRLTVV.

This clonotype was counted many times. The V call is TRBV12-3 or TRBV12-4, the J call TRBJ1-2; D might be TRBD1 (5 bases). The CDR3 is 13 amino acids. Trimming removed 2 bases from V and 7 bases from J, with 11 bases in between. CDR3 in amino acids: CASSLTRVGGYTF. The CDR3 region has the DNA TGTGCCAGCAGTTTAACCAGGGTGGGTGGCTACACCTTC.

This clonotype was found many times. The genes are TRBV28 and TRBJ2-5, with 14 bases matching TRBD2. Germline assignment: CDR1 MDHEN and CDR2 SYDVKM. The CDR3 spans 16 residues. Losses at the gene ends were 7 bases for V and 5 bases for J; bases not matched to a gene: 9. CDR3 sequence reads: CASKGGTSGSGETQYF. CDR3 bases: TGTGCCAGCAAGGGCGGGACTAGCGGGAGTGGTGAGACCCAGTACTTC. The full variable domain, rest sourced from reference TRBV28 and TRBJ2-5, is DVKVTQSSRYLVKRTGEKVFLECVQDMDHENMFWYRQDPGLGLRLIYFSYDVKMKEKGDIPEGYSVSREKKERFSLILESASTNQTSMYLCASKGGTSGSGETQYFGPGTRLLVL.

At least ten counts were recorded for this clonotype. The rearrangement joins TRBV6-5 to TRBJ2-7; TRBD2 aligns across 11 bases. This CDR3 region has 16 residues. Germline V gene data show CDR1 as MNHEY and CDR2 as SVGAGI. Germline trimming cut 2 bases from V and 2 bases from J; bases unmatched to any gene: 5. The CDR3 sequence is CASSYVAGGPAYEQYF. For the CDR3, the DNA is TGTGCCAGCAGTTACGTAGCGGGGGGGCCCGCCTACGAGCAGTACTTC.

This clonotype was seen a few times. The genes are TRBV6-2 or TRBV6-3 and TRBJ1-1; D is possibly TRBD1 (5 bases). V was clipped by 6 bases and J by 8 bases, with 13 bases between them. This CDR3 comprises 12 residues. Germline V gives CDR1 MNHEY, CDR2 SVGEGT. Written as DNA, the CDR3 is TGTGCCAGCAGGGGAGGGACTCTAGAAGCTTTCTTT. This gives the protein CASRGGTLEAFF.

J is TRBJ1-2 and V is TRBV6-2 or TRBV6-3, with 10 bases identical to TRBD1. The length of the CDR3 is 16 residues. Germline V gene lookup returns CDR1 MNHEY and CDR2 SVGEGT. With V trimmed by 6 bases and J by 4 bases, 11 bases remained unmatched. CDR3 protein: CASRPGQGPKFYGYTF. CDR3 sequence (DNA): TGTGCCAGCAGACCGGGACAGGGGCCAAAATTCTATGGCTACACCTTC.

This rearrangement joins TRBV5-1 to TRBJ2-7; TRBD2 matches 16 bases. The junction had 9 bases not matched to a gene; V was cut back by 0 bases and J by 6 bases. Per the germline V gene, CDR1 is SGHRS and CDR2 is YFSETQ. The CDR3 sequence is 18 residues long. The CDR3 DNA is TGCGCCAGCAGCTTGGCGGGACTAGCGGGAGGGCCGTTTAGCGAGCAGTACTTC. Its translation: CASSLAGLAGGPFSEQYF.

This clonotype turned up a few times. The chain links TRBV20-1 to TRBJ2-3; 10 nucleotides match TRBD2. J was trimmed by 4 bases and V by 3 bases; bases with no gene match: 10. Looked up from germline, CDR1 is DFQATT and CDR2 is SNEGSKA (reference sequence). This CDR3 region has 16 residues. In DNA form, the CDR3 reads TGCAGTGCTAGCTTCGGACTAGCGGTTTCTTCAGATACGCAGTATTTT. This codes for CSASFGLAVSSDTQYF.

CDR3 in DNA: TGTGCCACCAGCAGCAGCGGGAGGAAAACAGATACGCAGTATTTT. It translates to CATSSSGRKTDTQYF. V and J are TRBV15 and TRBJ2-3, with 9 positions matching TRBD2. V shed 3 bases, J shed 3 bases, and the junction held 4 bases outside the gene matches. CDR3 length equals 15 residues. The germline V gene encodes CDR1 LNHNV and CDR2 YYDKDF (reference sequence).

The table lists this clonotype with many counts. CDR3 bases: TGTGCCAGCAGCTTAATAGGGAATAGCAATCAGCCCCAGCATTTT. Its translation is CASSLIGNSNQPQHF. V is TRBV27 and J is TRBJ1-5; the D is unclear. Trimming shortened V by 6 bases and J by 0 bases, and 12 bases separated the two germline ends. The CDR3 has 15 residues. The germline CDR1 and CDR2 sequences are MNHEY and SMNVEV (reference sequence).